Below are 32 T cell receptor beta chains sequenced from a single sample in a study of T-cell reconstitution after alpha-beta-depleted transplantation in children. The library targeted TCRbeta and was prepared with unique molecular identifiers. TCRdb fed the PCR reads into MiXCR, producing one record per CDR3 protein. In the table there are hundreds of thousands of distinct CDR3 sequences, approximately 12% of which are singletons. This material consisted of PBMCs from the stem cell graft donor, taken from the stem cell graft. All receptors come from a human donor who donated a stem cell graft to a child with combined immunodeficiency.

This sequence joins TRBV7-2 and TRBJ2-3; D not resolved. V lost 2 bases and J lost 6, with 9 bases in between. The CDR3 contains 13 residues. The germline V gene encodes CDR1 SGHTA and CDR2 FQGNSA. CDR3 region: CASSLRLMDTQYF. The CDR3 coding sequence is TGTGCCAGCAGCTTAAGGCTAATGGATACGCAGTATTTT.

Ten or more counts support this clonotype. The chain uses TRBV5-5 and TRBJ2-5; D is undetermined. Trimming pared 3 bases from V and 7 bases from J, leaving 10 bases between. The CDR3 is 12 residues long. Germline-derived CDR1 and CDR2 are SGHKS and YYEKEE (reference sequence). Here the CDR3 DNA reads TGTGCCAGCAGCTCCGAGGTCCGGACCCAGTACTTC. Translation: CASSSEVRTQYF.

This clonotype was seen only a few times. The chain has TRBV30 and TRBJ2-1, with 14 bases that match TRBD2. This CDR3 region has 18 residues. After removal of 0 bases from V and 9 bases from J, the junction contained 13 bases not matched to a gene. Germline CDR1 reads GTSNPN; CDR2 reads SVGIG (reference sequence). The CDR3 DNA reads TGTGCCTGGAGTGTACGACTAGCGGGAGGGCCTGCGTGGCTTGAGCAGTTCTTC. It yields the protein CAWSVRLAGGPAWLEQFF.

In this sample, this clonotype turned up a few times. In DNA, the CDR3 is TGTGCCAGCAGGGAACAGGGAACAACTAATGAAAAACTGTTTTTT. It codes for CASREQGTTNEKLFF. This chain links TRBV12-3 or TRBV12-4 with TRBJ1-4; the D gene is possibly TRBD1 (6 bases). V was pared by 6 bases and J by 0 bases, with 11 bases between. The CDR3 runs to 15 residues.

This chain connects TRBV14 to TRBJ2-7; D may be TRBD2 (5 bases). V shed 0 bases and J shed 4 bases, with 7 bases lying between them. This CDR3 comprises 13 residues. Germline assignment: CDR1 SGHDN and CDR2 FVKESK. CDR3 bases: TGTGCCAGCAGCCAAGATAGCGCGTACGAGCAGTACTTC. It encodes CASSQDSAYEQYF.

This clonotype was picked up many times. V gene TRBV5-6 combines with J gene TRBJ2-7, with no clear D. Germline V lookup: CDR1 SGHDT, CDR2 YYEEEE. CDR3 length: 16 residues. Trimming cost V 4 bases and J 2 bases, with 19 bases left between them. The chain's CDR3 is CASSRSGAARTYEQYF. The CDR3 region has the DNA TGTGCCAGCAGCAGGAGTGGCGCAGCTCGAACCTACGAGCAGTACTTC.

This clonotype was seen a few times. The chain uses TRBV12-3 or TRBV12-4 and TRBJ2-3; 13 positions agree with TRBD2. With V trimmed by 6 bases and J by 4 bases, 10 bases remained unmatched. This CDR3 is 17 amino acids long. CDR3 region: CASSPGTSGIVPDTQYF. The CDR3 DNA reads as TGTGCCAGCAGCCCGGGGACTAGCGGGATAGTCCCAGATACGCAGTATTTT.

V is TRBV5-1 and J is TRBJ1-1, with D unresolved. Trimming pared 3 bases from V and 4 bases from J, leaving 10 bases between. Germline V lookup: CDR1 SGHRS, CDR2 YFSETQ. This CDR3 has 13 residues. The CDR3 here is CASSSRTATEAFF. CDR3 DNA sequence: TGCGCCAGCAGCTCAAGGACTGCCACTGAAGCTTTCTTT.

In this sample, this clonotype turned up many times. The rearrangement joins TRBV27 to TRBJ2-1; tentative D call: TRBD2 (6 bases). Germline CDR1 reads MNHEY; CDR2 reads SMNVEV (reference sequence). The CDR3 is made up of 19 amino acids. V lost 9 bases, J lost 0 bases, and 27 bases lay in between. CDR3 residues: CARDPHSGDGQSSYNEQFF. The CDR3 bases are TGTGCCAGGGATCCCCATTCGGGGGACGGCCAAAGCTCCTACAATGAGCAGTTCTTC.

This clonotype was detected a few times. The chain has TRBV6-2 or TRBV6-3 and TRBJ2-7, with D possibly matching TRBD1 (6 bases). The CDR3 has 14 residues. CDR1 is MNHEY, CDR2 SVGEGT, per germline. Trimming removed 4 bases from V and 5 bases from J, with 15 bases in between. CDR3 region: CASSSNRDTDEQYF. CDR3 DNA sequence: TGTGCCAGCAGTTCAAACCGGGACACCGACGAGCAGTACTTC.

This clonotype was seen ten or more times. The chain is built from TRBV12-3 or TRBV12-4 and TRBJ1-5; no definite D call. V lost 2 bases, J lost 7 bases, and 12 bases lay in between. The CDR3 length is 14 residues. Written as DNA, the CDR3 is TGTGCCAGCAGTTTAAGCCTCGTTGAGCAGCCCCAGCATTTT. It translates to CASSLSLVEQPQHF.

The chain links TRBV20-1 to TRBJ2-3, with a weak D call TRBD2 (5 bases). The germline V gene has CDR1 DFQATT and CDR2 SNEGSKA (reference sequence). Between the trimmed V and J ends, which lost 0 bases and 0 bases, there was a span of 13 bases. The CDR3 consists of 16 residues. The CDR3 sequence: CSARDVMSGSTDTQYF. CDR3 DNA sequence: TGCAGTGCTAGAGATGTAATGAGCGGCAGCACAGATACGCAGTATTTT.

This clonotype showed up many times. The gene calls are TRBV12-3 or TRBV12-4 and TRBJ2-2, with D unresolved. The CDR3 is 14 residues long. The germline V and J ends were trimmed by 5 bases and 2 bases, with 9 bases remaining between them. The DNA for the CDR3 is TGTGCCAGCAGTCGCGGTTCTAACACCGGGGAGCTGTTTTTT. It translates to CASSRGSNTGELFF.

This clonotype was counted a few times. The chain couples TRBV20-1 to TRBJ1-1, with 8 bases matching TRBD1. Germline V gene sequence: CDR1 DFQATT, CDR2 SNEGSKA (reference sequence). The ends lost 3 bases at V and 0 bases at J; junction bases unmatched: 12. This CDR3 has 17 amino acids. The CDR3 loop reads CSARGRDRFSLNTEAFF. The CDR3 bases are TGCAGTGCTAGGGGCCGGGACAGGTTCTCACTGAACACTGAAGCTTTCTTT.

The chain combines TRBV5-1 with TRBJ2-2; 10 bases align to TRBD2. The CDR3 runs 16 residues. The germline CDR1 and CDR2 sequences are SGHRS and YFSETQ. The V and J ends lost 4 bases and 6 bases, in that order; junction bases with no gene match: 9. The CDR3 bases are TGCGCCAGCAGCCTCCTGTCGAGCGGGAGGGCCGGGGAGCTGTTTTTT. Translated: CASSLLSSGRAGELFF.

This clonotype was observed a few times. The CDR3 sequence: CASSPTWGQGGTEAFF. CDR3 sequence (DNA): TGTGCCAGCAGTCCTACCTGGGGACAGGGAGGAACTGAAGCTTTCTTT. J is TRBJ1-1 and V is TRBV25-1; 9 bases are a match to TRBD1. In germline, CDR1 is MGHDK, CDR2 SYGVNS. CDR3 length: 16 residues. V was pared by 5 bases and J by 5 bases, with 12 bases of the junction left unmatched.

This chain connects TRBV3-1 to TRBJ2-5; D is perhaps TRBD1 (5 bases). This CDR3 is built from 16 residues. CDR1 LGHDT and CDR2 YNNKEL come from the germline V gene (reference sequence). V shed 0 bases and J shed 2 bases, with 13 bases lying between them. CDR3 nucleotides: TGTGCCAGCAGCCAAGATAGGGGCTTGGGGCAAGAGACCCAGTACTTC. Its translation is CASSQDRGLGQETQYF.

The table lists this clonotype with many counts. The chain joins TRBV12-3 or TRBV12-4 to TRBJ2-7; D could derive from TRBD1 or TRBD2 (5 bases each). Trimming shortened V by 9 bases and J by 6 bases, and 21 bases separated the two germline ends. The CDR3 extends over 14 amino acids. CDR3 nucleotides: TGTGCCAGTGAAGTTGGGGGATCCCTCTCCGAGCAGTACTTC. This sequence encodes CASEVGGSLSEQYF.

This clonotype came up many times. This chain links TRBV4-3 with TRBJ2-4; the D is unclear. With the DNA end fitting TRBJ2-5 better, the J assignment may be wrong. The V gene's germline CDR1 is LGHNA and CDR2 YSLEER. This CDR3 comprises 13 residues. CDR3 residues: CASSQEGSSTQYF. The CDR3 DNA follows: TGCGCCAGCAGCCAAGAAGGCTCCTCGACCCAGTACTTC.

This clonotype was recorded a few times. The gene calls are TRBV4-2 and TRBJ1-2; D is undetermined. The V end lost 0 bases, the J end lost 4 bases, and 6 bases lay between the germline ends. The CDR3 covers 13 residues. Germline V gene sequence: CDR1 LGHNA, CDR2 YNFKEQ. The CDR3 sequence is CASSQESAYGYTF. CDR3 sequence (DNA): TGTGCCAGCAGCCAAGAATCAGCCTATGGCTACACCTTC.

This clonotype was seen a few times. V gene TRBV3-1 combines with J gene TRBJ2-7; TRBD2 matches at 7 bases. V was pared by 4 bases and J by 2 bases, with 11 bases of the junction left unmatched. This CDR3 is built from 16 residues. Germline V gives CDR1 LGHDT, CDR2 YNNKEL (reference sequence). The CDR3, as DNA: TGTGCCAGCAGCCCTAGCGGTCCCGGTCGACCCTACGAGCAGTACTTC. This sequence encodes CASSPSGPGRPYEQYF.

Here the CDR3 reads CASSQTHATNEKLFF. In DNA, the CDR3 is TGTGCCAGCAGCCAGACACACGCAACTAATGAAAAACTGTTTTTT. J is TRBJ1-4 and V is TRBV7-2; D not certain. The CDR3 sequence is 15 residues long. Germline V CDR1 and CDR2: SGHTA, FQGNSA. V lost 5 bases, J lost 0 bases, and 10 bases lay in between.

This clonotype was recorded at least ten times. The chain couples TRBV4-3 to TRBJ2-1; 7 bases fit TRBD2. CDR3 length: 17 amino acids. J was trimmed by 6 bases and V by 1 base; bases with no gene match: 12. Germline CDR1 LGHNA, CDR2 YSLEER. In DNA form, the CDR3 reads TGCGCCAGCAGCCAAGGGCGGCTGCGGGGGTTTCTCAATGAGCAGTTCTTC. Translating gives CASSQGRLRGFLNEQFF.

The table lists this clonotype with many counts. This chain uses TRBV5-1 with TRBJ2-5; 14 bases fit TRBD2. The CDR3 covers 16 residues. Trimming cost V 4 bases and J 4 bases; bases outside gene matches: 6. Germline V CDR1 and CDR2: SGHRS, YFSETQ. The CDR3 nucleotides read TGCGCCAGCAGCCCGGGACTAGCGGGAGAGGGAGAGACCCAGTACTTC. The encoded protein is CASSPGLAGEGETQYF.

The rearrangement uses TRBV4-1 and TRBJ2-3; 9 bases match TRBD2. The germline gives CDR1 MGHRA, CDR2 YSYEKL. The junction had 13 bases not matched to a gene; V was cut back by 1 base and J by 5 bases. The CDR3 extends over 18 amino acids. The CDR3 loop reads CASSQVSRGGASRDTQYF. CDR3 DNA sequence: TGCGCCAGCAGCCAAGTGTCCCGCGGGGGGGCCTCGCGAGATACGCAGTATTTT.

This clonotype was counted only a few times. V usage is TRBV20-1 and J usage is TRBJ1-2; D gene ambiguous. Germline V CDR1 and CDR2: DFQATT, SNEGSKA (reference sequence). This CDR3 has 15 amino acids. The V end was cut by 6 bases, the J end by 1 base, with 18 bases between. CDR3 sequence: CSAISTESLNYGYTF. As DNA, the CDR3 is TGCAGTGCCATTTCGACGGAGTCTCTTAACTATGGCTACACCTTC.

A few counts support this clonotype. The V and J genes are TRBV7-2 and TRBJ2-2; TRBD1 or TRBD2 may be the D gene (5 bases each). The CDR3 extends over 17 amino acids. V shed 1 base and J shed 3 bases, with 15 bases lying between them. CDR1 and CDR2 (germline): SGHTA, FQGNSA. The CDR3 region has the DNA TGTGCCAGCAGCTTAGTGAGGGGCAGGGATTACACCGGGGAGCTGTTTTTT. Its translation is CASSLVRGRDYTGELFF.

The chain has TRBV27 and TRBJ1-5; D might be TRBD1 (5 bases). The CDR3 consists of 15 residues. Trimming took off 8 bases at V and 6 bases at J, with 20 bases between the two ends. The germline V gene encodes CDR1 MNHEY and CDR2 SMNVEV (reference sequence). In DNA form, the CDR3 reads TGTGCCAGCGCGTCGATGGGAGTGGGGCCTCAGCCCCAGCATTTT. Its protein product is CASASMGVGPQPQHF.

This chain uses TRBV12-3 or TRBV12-4 with TRBJ2-3; tentatively, D is TRBD1 or TRBD2 (6 bases each). V was clipped by 6 bases and J by 5 bases, with 15 bases between them. The CDR3 covers 14 residues. The CDR3 DNA sequence: TGTGCCAGCAGGGGGGGCCGGGTGGTAGATACGCAGTATTTT. Translating gives CASRGGRVVDTQYF.

This clonotype was seen more than once but under ten times. This chain connects TRBV24-1 to TRBJ2-3; D ambiguous. Trimming stripped 8 bases from V and 2 bases from J, with 7 bases between. This CDR3 region has 12 residues. Germline V gene lookup returns CDR1 KGHDR and CDR2 SFDVKD. DNA for the CDR3: TGTGCCACCAAAGGAAACACAGATACGCAGTATTTT. Amino acid sequence: CATKGNTDTQYF.

This clonotype was detected ten times or more. This chain links TRBV12-3 or TRBV12-4 with TRBJ2-3; D is unresolved. The V end was cut by 2 bases, the J end by 4 bases, with 16 bases between. This CDR3 comprises 16 residues. The CDR3 DNA is TGTGCCAGCAGTTTAAGGAGCACCCGGAGCGCAGATACGCAGTATTTT. Translation: CASSLRSTRSADTQYF.

Only a few counts were recorded for this clonotype. The chain uses TRBV5-1 and TRBJ2-1; 9 nucleotides line up with TRBD1. Germline values: CDR1 SGHRS, CDR2 YFSETQ. The junction had 5 bases not matched to a gene; V was cut back by 3 bases and J by 7 bases. This CDR3 comprises 14 residues. The DNA of the CDR3 is TGCGCCAGCAGCTGGGGGGACAGGGAGAATGAGCAGTTCTTC. Its protein product is CASSWGDRENEQFF.